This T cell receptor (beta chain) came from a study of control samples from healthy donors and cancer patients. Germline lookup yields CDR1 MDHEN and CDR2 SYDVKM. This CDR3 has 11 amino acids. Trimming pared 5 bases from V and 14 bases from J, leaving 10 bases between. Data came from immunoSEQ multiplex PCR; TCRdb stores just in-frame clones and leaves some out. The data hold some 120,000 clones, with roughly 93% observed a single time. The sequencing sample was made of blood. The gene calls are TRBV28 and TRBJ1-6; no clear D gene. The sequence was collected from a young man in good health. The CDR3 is CASSAPLALHF. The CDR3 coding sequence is TGTGCCAGCAGTGCCCCTCTGGCCCTCCACTTT.